The sequence of this TCR beta chain was determined in a study of Graves' ophthalmopathy and Graves' hyperthyroidism. A diagnosis was made from clinical symptoms together with serum thyroxine, TRAb, thyroid ultrasound and orbital computed tomography. The CDR3 has 15 residues. Germline V lookup: CDR1 SEHNR, CDR2 FQNEAQ (reference sequence). The V gene end was trimmed by 5 bases and the J gene end by 6 bases; junction bases not matched to a gene: 12. Amplifying from RNA transcripts, the study obtained TCR beta CDR3 regions. Amplification began with first-round RT-PCR using HTBI primers, then second-round multiplex PCR was performed. TCRdb passed the multiplex PCR reads through MiXCR, listing each CDR3 protein once. The data show around 1.1 million distinct CDR3 sequences, with less than 45% seen just once and 11% held by the top ten.

V and J are TRBV7-9 and TRBJ2-7, with 8 bases fitting TRBD2. The clonotype comes from an adult man with Graves' hyperthyroidism. Sequencing used peripheral blood or thyroid tissue (not recorded which). The CDR3 sequence: CASSARLASGFEQYF. CDR3 in DNA: TGTGCCAGCAGCGCGCGACTCGCTAGCGGGTTCGAGCAGTACTTC.